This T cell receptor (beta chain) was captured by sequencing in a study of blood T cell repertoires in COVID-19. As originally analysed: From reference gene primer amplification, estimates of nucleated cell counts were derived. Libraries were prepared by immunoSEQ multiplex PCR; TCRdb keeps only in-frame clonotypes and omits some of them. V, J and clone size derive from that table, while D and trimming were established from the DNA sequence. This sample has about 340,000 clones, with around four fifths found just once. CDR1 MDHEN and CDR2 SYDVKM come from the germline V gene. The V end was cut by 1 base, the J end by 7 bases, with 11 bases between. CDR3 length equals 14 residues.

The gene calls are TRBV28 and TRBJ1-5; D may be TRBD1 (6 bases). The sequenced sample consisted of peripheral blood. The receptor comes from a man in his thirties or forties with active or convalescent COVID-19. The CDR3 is CASSLLGARQPQHF. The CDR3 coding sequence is TGTGCCAGCAGTTTATTGGGGGCTCGGCAGCCCCAGCATTTT.